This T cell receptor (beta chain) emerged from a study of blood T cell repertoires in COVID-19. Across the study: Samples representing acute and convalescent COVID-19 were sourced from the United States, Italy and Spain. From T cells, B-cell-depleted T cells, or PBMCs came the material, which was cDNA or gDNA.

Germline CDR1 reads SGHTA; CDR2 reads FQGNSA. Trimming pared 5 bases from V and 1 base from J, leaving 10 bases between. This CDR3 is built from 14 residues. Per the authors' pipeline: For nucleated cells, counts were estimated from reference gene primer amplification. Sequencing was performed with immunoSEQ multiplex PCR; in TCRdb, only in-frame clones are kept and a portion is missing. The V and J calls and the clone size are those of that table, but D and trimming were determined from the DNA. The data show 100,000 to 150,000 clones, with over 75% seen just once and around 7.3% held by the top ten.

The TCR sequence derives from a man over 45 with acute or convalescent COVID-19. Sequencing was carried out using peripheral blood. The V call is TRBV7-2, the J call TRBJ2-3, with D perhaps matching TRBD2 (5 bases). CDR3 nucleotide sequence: TGTGCCAGCAGCCCAGGTAGCGGCACAGATACGCAGTATTTT. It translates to CASSPGSGTDTQYF.